This T cell receptor (beta chain) originates from a study of OX40 agonist ivuxolimab in advanced cancers. Study at large: Partial responses occurred in three patients (one hepatocellular carcinoma, two cutaneous melanoma). Study-wide results and limits: Average numbers of expanded clones were greater in CD8+ T cells than in CD4+.

Clones were sequenced by immunoSEQ multiplex PCR, and TCRdb holds only the in-frame ones, with some missing. The data contain under 8,500 clones, 70% to 80% of them singletons. This clone was seen once. Its antigen is unidentified. This CDR3 spans 11 amino acids. Per the germline V gene, CDR1 is SNHLY and CDR2 is FYNNEI. V was cut by 6 bases and J by 5 bases, with 7 bases left in between. The sequencing used CD4+ or CD8+ T cells sorted from blood, collected in a trial of the OX40 agonist ivuxolimab. The chain employs TRBV2 and TRBJ1-1; unclear D gene. The receptor was isolated from an adult with an advanced solid tumor such as melanoma, head and neck, liver or kidney cancer. CDR3 DNA: TGTGCCAGCAGGGCGACAACTGAAGCTTTCTTT. Translation gives CASRATTEAFF.